This T cell receptor (beta chain) was sequenced for a study of cytomegalovirus exposure and HLA in healthy donors. The PCR used 60 Vbeta and 13 Jbeta primers. Repertoires were generated with immunoSEQ multiplex PCR, while TCRdb's copy carries only in-frame clones and drops some. The sample lists approximately 100,000 clones; 70% to 80% were seen once. CDR3 length: 14 residues. V lost 2 bases to trimming and J lost 5 bases; unmatched junction nucleotides: 4. Turning to this clone: The antigen remains unidentified.

General observations from the study: Later analysis identified a missense DCLRE1C variant that was linked to TCR beta V- and J-gene trimming.

The clonotype comes from a man aged 18 to 29 in good health and CMV-seropositive. Specimen: PBMCs. This sequence joins TRBV5-3 and TRBJ2-7; 10 bases map to TRBD1. TRBV5-3 is sorted into the ORF group, with uncertain function. CDR3 coding DNA: TGTGCCAGAAGCTTCCACGGGACAGGGGACGAGCAGTACTTC. This translates into CARSFHGTGDEQYF.